This T cell receptor beta chain was found in a study of blood T cell repertoires in COVID-19. Study members were between roughly 18 and 100 years old and lived in 20 to 30 US regions. Sequencing used immunoSEQ multiplex PCR; TCRdb keeps in-frame clones, though not all of them. The sample contains around 170,000 clones, 70% to 85% of which appear only once. Looked up from germline, CDR1 is MNHEY and CDR2 is SVGAGI. V gave up 1 base and J gave up 5 bases, with 11 bases separating them. CDR3 length equals 14 residues. V usage is TRBV6-5 and J usage is TRBJ1-2; D may be TRBD1 (6 bases). The clonotype originates from a man aged 50-59 years who had recovered from COVID-19. What was sequenced was PBMCs or T cells enriched from blood (not recorded which). CDR3 sequence: CASSYFGTPYGYTF. CDR3 sequence (DNA): TGTGCCAGCAGTTACTTCGGGACACCGTATGGCTACACCTTC.